The sample holds many counts of the clone carrying this TCR beta chain. These data come from a study of Graves' ophthalmopathy and Graves' hyperthyroidism. Looking at the study overall: Peripheral blood was gathered at first diagnosis, ahead of any treatment whatsoever.

Hyperthyroidism patients, all newly diagnosed, had under 2 months' duration and ages of 18 to 65. Clinical symptoms, serum thyroxine, TRAb, thyroid ultrasound and orbital computed tomography were relied on for diagnosis. The germline V and J ends were trimmed by 2 bases and 4 bases, with 12 bases remaining between them. This CDR3 is built from 14 residues. Amplification from RNA transcripts yielded the TCR beta CDR3 regions. First-round RT-PCR with HTBI primers preceded a second-round multiplex PCR. Each CDR3 protein is one row after TCRdb ran MiXCR on the multiplex PCR reads. This sample yields just over 400,000 distinct CDR3 sequences, of which 20% to 25% are seen a single time; 2.5% to 3% belongs to the top ten.

Sequencing input: peripheral blood. The V and J genes are TRBV6-7 and TRBJ2-7; no reliable D call. TRBV6-7 is classed as an ORF, of uncertain function. This receptor was identified in a woman younger than 30 with stable Graves' hyperthyroidism. The CDR3 loop is CASSYNTPLYEQYF. In DNA form, the CDR3 reads TGTGCCAGCAGTTACAACACCCCACTTTACGAGCAGTACTTC.